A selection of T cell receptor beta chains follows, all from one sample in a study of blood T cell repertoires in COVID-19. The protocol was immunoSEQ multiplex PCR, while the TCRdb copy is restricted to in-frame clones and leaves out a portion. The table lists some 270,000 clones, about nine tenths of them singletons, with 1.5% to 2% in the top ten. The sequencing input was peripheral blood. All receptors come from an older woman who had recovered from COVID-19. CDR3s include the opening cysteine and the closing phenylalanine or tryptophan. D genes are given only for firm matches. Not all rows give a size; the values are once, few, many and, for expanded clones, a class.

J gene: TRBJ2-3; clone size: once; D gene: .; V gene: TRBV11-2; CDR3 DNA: TGTGCCAGCAGCCCACCTCCGGGACATCTGAACACAGATACGCAGTATTTT; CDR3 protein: CASSPPPGHLNTDTQYF
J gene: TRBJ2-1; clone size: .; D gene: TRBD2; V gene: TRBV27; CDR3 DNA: TGTGCCAGCAGTTACAGCGGGGGGAACAATGAGCAGTTCTTC; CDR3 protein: CASSYSGGNNEQFF
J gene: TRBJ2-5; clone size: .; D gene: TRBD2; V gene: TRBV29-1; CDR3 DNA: TGCAGCGTCACTAATAGCGGGTGGGGAGAGACCCAGTACTTC; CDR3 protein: CSVTNSGWGETQYF
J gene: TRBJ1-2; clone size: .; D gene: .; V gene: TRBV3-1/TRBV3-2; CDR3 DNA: TGTGCCAGCAGTTTGGCGGGGAATGGCTACACCTTC; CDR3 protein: CASSLAGNGYTF
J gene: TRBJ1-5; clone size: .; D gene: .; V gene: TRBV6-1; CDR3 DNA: TGTGCCAGCAGTGAAGTCAGGGCTCAGCCCCAGCATTTT; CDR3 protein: CASSEVRAQPQHF
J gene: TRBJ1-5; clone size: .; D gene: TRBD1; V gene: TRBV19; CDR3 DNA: TGTGCCAGCAGGGACAGGGCGGACCAGCCCCAGCATTTT; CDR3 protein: CASRDRADQPQHF
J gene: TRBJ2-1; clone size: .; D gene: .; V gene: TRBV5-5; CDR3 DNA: TGTGCCAGCAGCTTGGGGCATACAGGGTGGGAAACCTACAATGAGCAGTTCTTC; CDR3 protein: CASSLGHTGWETYNEQFF
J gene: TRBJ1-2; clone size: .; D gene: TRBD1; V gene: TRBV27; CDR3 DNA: TGTGCCAGCAGTTCTACAGGGGAGGGCTACACCTTC; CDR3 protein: CASSSTGEGYTF
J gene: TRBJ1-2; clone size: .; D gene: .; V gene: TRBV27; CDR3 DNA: TGTGCCAGCAGTTTATCGATCGGGGGGAGATATGGCTACACCTTC; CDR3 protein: CASSLSIGGRYGYTF
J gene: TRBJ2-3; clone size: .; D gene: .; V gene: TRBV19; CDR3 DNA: TGTGCCAGTAGTATGGTCAGGGGAGCCACAGATACGCAGTATTTT; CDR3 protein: CASSMVRGATDTQYF
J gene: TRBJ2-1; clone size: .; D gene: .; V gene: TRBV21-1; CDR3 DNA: TGTGCCAGCAGCAAAGCGGCAGAACCAGGGGAGCAGTTCTTC; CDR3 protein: CASSKAAEPGEQFF
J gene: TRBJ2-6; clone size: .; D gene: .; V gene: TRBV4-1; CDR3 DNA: TGCGCCAGCAGCCAAGAAACGTTCTACTCTGGGGCCAACGTCCTGACTTTC; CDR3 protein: CASSQETFYSGANVLTF
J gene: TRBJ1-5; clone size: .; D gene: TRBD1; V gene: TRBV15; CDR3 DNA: TGTGCCACCAGCAGAGATCCTCCTGGGACAGTCAAACCCCAGCATTTT; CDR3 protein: CATSRDPPGTVKPQHF
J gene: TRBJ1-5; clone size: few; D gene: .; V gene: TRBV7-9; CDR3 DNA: TGTGCCAGCAGCTCCCAGGGATCTCAGCCCCAGCATTTT; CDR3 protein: CASSSQGSQPQHF
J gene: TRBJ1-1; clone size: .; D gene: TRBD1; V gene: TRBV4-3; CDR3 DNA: TGCGCCAGCAGCCCTGGGACAGGCCGTAAAAACACTGAAGCTTTCTTT; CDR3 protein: CASSPGTGRKNTEAFF
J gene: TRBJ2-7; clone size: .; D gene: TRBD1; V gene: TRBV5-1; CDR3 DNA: TGCGCCAGCAGCTTTGGGCTGGACAGGGGGCGGTACGAGCAGTACTTC; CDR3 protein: CASSFGLDRGRYEQYF
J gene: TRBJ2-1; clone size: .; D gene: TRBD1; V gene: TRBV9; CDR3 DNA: TGTGCCAGCAGCCCCCGGACAGGGGGAGGCAATGAGCAGTTCTTC; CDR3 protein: CASSPRTGGGNEQFF
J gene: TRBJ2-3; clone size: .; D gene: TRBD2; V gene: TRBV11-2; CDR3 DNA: TGTGCCAGCAGCTTAGTACTGGCGGGGGAGGCAGATACGCAGTATTTT; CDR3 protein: CASSLVLAGEADTQYF
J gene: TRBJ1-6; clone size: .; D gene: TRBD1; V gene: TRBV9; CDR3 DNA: TGTGCCAGCAGCGCGCAGGGGGCATGGAATTCACCCCTCCACTTT; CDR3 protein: CASSAQGAWNSPLHF
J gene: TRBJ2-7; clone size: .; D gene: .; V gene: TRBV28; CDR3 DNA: TGTGCCAGCACCACACGGGTCCTATACGAGCAGTACTTC; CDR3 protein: CASTTRVLYEQYF
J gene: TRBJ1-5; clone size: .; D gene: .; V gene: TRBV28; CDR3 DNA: TGTGCCAGCAGTCCAGGGGTTAGGGACATACGGCCCCAGCATTTT; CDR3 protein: CASSPGVRDIRPQHF
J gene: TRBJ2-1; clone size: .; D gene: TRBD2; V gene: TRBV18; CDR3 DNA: TGTGCCAGCTCACCAGGAAGCGGGGGCTACAATGAGCAGTTCTTC; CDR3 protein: CASSPGSGGYNEQFF
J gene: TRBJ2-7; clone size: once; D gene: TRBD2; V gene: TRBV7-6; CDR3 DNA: TGTGCCAGCAGCTCGAGCGGGGGACTCTACGAGCAGTACTTC; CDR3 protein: CASSSSGGLYEQYF
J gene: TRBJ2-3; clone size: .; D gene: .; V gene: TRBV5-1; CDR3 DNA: TGCGCCAGCAGCTTGGTGGGGGCTAGCACAGATACGCAGTATTTT; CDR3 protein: CASSLVGASTDTQYF
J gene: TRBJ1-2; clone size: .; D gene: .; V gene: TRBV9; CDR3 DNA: TGTGCCAGAGAGGGAGGGGTGCTTGGCTACACCTTC; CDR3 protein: CAREGGVLGYTF
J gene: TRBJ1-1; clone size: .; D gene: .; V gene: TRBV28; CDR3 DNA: TGTGCCAGCAGGCTGACAGGCGGTACGTGGACTGAAGCTTTCTTT; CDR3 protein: CASRLTGGTWTEAFF
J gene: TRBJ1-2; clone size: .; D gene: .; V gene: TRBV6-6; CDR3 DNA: TGTGCCAGCAGCCCTCGCAGGGATGCCTACACCTTC; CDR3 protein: CASSPRRDAYTF
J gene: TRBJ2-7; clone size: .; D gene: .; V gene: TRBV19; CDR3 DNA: TGTGCCAGTAGTCCGGAAGCGGGCAGGTACGAGCAGTACTTC; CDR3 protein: CASSPEAGRYEQYF
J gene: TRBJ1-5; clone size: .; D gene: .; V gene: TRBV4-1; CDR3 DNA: TGCGCCAGCAGCCAGGTACAGGTTCCTAGCAATCAGCCCCAGCATTTT; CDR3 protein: CASSQVQVPSNQPQHF
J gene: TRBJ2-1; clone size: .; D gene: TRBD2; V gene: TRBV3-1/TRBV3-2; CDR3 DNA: TGTGCCAGCAGCCAAGTCGATCTAGCGGCAGTCGAGCAGTTCTTC; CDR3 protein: CASSQVDLAAVEQFF
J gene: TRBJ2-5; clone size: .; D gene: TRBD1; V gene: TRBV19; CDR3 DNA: TGTGCCAGTAGAACCCAGACAGGGAGTACAGAGACCCAGTACTTC; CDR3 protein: CASRTQTGSTETQYF
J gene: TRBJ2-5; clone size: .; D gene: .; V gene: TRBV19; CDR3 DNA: TGTGCCAGTAGTATCGGTAGGCAGGGTAGGGAGACCCAGTACTTC; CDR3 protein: CASSIGRQGRETQYF
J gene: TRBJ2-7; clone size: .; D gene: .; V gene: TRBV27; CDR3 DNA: TGTGCCAGCAGTTTAAAGTTCCTATCCTACGAGCAGTACTTC; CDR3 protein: CASSLKFLSYEQYF
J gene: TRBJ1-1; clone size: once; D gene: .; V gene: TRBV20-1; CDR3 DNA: TGCAGCGCTAAAGACAGAGCAGGCGCTTTCTTT; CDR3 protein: CSAKDRAGAFF